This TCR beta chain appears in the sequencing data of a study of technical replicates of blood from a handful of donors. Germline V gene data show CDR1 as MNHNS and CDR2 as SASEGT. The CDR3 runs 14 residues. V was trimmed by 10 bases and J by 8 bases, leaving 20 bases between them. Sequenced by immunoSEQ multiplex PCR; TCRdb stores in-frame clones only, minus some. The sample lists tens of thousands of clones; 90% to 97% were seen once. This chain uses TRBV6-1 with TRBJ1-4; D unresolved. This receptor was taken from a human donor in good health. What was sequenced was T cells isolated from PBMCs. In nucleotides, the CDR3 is TGTGCCATCCTACCTGGGGAGGGCATGGAAAAACTGTTTTTT. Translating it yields CAILPGEGMEKLFF.